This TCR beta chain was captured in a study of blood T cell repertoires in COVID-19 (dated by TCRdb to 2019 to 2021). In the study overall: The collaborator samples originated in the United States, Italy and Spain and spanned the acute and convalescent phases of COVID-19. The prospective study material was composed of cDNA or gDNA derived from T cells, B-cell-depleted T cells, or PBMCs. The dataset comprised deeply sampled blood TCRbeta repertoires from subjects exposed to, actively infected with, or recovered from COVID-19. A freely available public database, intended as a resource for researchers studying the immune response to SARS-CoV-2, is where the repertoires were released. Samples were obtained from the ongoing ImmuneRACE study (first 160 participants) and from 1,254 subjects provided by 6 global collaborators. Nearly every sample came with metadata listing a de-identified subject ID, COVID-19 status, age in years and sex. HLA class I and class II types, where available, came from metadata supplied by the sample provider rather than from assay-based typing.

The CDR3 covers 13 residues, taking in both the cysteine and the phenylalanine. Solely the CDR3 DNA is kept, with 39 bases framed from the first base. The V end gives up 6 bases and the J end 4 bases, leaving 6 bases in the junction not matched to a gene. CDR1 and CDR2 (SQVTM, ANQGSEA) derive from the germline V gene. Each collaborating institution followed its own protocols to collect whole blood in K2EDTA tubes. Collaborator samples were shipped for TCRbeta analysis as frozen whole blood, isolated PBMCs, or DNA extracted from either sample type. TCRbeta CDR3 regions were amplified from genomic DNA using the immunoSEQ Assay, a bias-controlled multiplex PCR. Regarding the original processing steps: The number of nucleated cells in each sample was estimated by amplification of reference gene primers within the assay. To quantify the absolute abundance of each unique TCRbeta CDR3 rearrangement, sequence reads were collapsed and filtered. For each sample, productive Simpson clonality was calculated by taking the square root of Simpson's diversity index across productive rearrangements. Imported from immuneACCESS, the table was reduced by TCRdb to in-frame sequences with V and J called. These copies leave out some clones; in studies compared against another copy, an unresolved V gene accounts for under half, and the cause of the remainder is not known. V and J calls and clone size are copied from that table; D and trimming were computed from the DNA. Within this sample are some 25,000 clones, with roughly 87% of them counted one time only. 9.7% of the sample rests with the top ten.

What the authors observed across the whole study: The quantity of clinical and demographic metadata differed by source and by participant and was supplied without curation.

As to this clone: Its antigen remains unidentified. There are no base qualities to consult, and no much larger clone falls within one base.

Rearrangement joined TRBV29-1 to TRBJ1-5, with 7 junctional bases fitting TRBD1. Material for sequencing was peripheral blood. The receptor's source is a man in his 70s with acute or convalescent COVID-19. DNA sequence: TGCAGCGTGGCCGGGACAGAAAATCAGCCCCAGCATTTT. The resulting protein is CSVAGTENQPQHF.